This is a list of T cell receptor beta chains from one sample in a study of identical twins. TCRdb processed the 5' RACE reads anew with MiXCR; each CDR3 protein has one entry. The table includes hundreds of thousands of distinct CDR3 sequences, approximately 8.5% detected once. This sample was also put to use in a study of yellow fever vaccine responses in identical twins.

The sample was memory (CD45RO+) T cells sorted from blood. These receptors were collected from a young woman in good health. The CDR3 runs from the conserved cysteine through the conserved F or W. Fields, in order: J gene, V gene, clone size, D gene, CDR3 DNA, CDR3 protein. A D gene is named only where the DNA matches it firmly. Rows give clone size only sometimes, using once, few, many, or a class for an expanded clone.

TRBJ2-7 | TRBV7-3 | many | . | TGTGCCAGCAGCTTAAGTTCGTATGGGGGAGGCGAGCAGTACTTC | CASSLSSYGGGEQYF
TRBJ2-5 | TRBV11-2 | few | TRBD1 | TGTGCCAGCAGCCTGAAGACAGGGTTAGAAGAGACCCAGTACTTC | CASSLKTGLEETQYF
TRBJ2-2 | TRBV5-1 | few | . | TGCGCCACGAGCCAAGGGGGACTTGGGAACACCGGGGAGCTGTTTTTT | CATSQGGLGNTGELFF
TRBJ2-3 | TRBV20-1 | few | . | TGCAGTGCTCCTAGCGACGGCACAGATACGCAGTATTTT | CSAPSDGTDTQYF
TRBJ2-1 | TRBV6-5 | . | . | TGTGCCAGCAGTTACTCGAGTCCCCTGCTCGGTGAGCAGTTCTTC | CASSYSSPLLGEQFF
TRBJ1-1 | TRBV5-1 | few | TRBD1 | TGCGCCAGCAGCTTGGGGGGGGGACAGGCGTCTGAAGCTTTCTTT | CASSLGGGQASEAFF
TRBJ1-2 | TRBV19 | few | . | TGTGCCAGTAGTATCGACGGGAGTTACACCTTC | CASSIDGSYTF
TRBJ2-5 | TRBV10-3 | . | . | TGTGCCATCAGCGATACCAGAGGGACCCAGTACTTC | CAISDTRGTQYF
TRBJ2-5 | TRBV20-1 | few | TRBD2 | TGCAGTGCTAGACTAGCGGGAGGAGAGACCCAGTACTTC | CSARLAGGETQYF
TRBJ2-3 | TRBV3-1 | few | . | TGTGCCAGCAGCCAAGGTTCGTGGGATACGCAGTATTTT | CASSQGSWDTQYF
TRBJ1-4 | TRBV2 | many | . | TGTGCCAGCAGTGAAGGGACGGACCGGAATCGTGAAAAACTGTTTTTT | CASSEGTDRNREKLFF
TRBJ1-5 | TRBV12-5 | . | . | TGTGCTAGTGGACGGAATCAGCCCCAGCATTTT | CASGRNQPQHF
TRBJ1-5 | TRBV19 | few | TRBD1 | TGTGCCAGTAATTTGCTGGACAGGGGGCGACCCCAGCCCCAGCATTTT | CASNLLDRGRPQPQHF
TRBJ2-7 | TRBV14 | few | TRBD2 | TGTGCCAGCAGCCAAATAGCGGGAGGGAGTTCCTACGAGCAGTACTTC | CASSQIAGGSSYEQYF
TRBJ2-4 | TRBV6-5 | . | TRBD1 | TGTGCCAGCAGTTACTCTGGACAGGGAAACATTCAGTACTTC | CASSYSGQGNIQYF
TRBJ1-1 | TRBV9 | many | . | TGTGCCAGCAGCGTAGCCGTAACCACTGAAGCTTTCTTT | CASSVAVTTEAFF
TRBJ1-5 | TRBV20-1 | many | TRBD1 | TGCAGTGCTAGAGACCTGACAGGGTTTCAGCCCCAGCATTTT | CSARDLTGFQPQHF
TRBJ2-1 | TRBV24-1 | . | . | TGTGCCACCTCCCCGGGACAACCCGGTGAGCAGTTCTTC | CATSPGQPGEQFF
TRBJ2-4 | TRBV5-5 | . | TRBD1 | TGTGCCAGCAGCTGGCAGGGGGCGCGAGAAAACATTCAGTACTTC | CASSWQGARENIQYF
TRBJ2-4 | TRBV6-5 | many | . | TGTGCCAGCAGTTACGGAAACGGTCTAGCCAAAAACATTCAGTACTTC | CASSYGNGLAKNIQYF
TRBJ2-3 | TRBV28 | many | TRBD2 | TGTGCCAGCAGTGACTCCTTTAGCGGGAGCACAGATACGCAGTATTTT | CASSDSFSGSTDTQYF
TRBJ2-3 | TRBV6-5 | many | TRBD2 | TGTGCCAGCAGTTACCTGGCGGGAGAGCCAGATACGCAGTATTTT | CASSYLAGEPDTQYF
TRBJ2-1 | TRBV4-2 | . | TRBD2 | TGTGCCAGCAGCCAACCCCCCCTAGCGGGGGGGTTAAATGAGCAGTTCTTC | CASSQPPLAGGLNEQFF
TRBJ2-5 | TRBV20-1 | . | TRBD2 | TGCAGTGCTAGTGGAGCGGGAGAAGAGACCCAGTACTTC | CSASGAGEETQYF
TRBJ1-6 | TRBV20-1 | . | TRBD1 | TGCAGTGCTAGAGGGGGACAGCTAGCAGCACCCCTCCACTTT | CSARGGQLAAPLHF
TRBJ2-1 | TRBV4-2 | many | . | TGTGCCAGCAGCCAAGATCCGGATAGAAACAATGAGCAGTTCTTC | CASSQDPDRNNEQFF
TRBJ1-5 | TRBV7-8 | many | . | TGTGCCAGCAGCCTCAATCTTCAGCCCCAGCATTTT | CASSLNLQPQHF